The clone carrying this TCR beta chain has only a few counts. V was shortened by 1 base and J by 3 bases, with 4 bases between the two germline ends. CDR1 and CDR2 from the germline V gene are GTSNPN and SVGIG (reference sequence). The CDR3 consists of 12 residues. Original methodology: Reference gene primers were amplified, and this amplification served to estimate nucleated cell counts. Libraries were prepared by immunoSEQ multiplex PCR; TCRdb keeps only in-frame clonotypes and omits some of them. V and J calls and clone size follow that table, whereas D and trimming were derived from the DNA. Of some 400,000 clones in the sample, 87% were seen once. This specimen belongs to a study of blood T cell repertoires in COVID-19. Across the study: The United States, Italy and Spain supplied acute and convalescent COVID-19 samples.

This sequence was found in a woman in her 30s with COVID-19, enrolled during active disease. The chain carries TRBV30 and TRBJ1-3; D is unresolved. Sample: peripheral blood. CDR3 amino acids: CAWSGIGNTIYF. The CDR3 coding sequence is TGTGCCTGGAGTGGTATTGGAAACACCATATATTTT.